These 15 T cell receptor beta chains share one sample of origin, sequenced in a study of T cell clonality in common variable immunodeficiency. Study results and limitations: Fewer deletions and N-nucleotide insertions were reportedly seen in common variable immunodeficiency TCR beta sequences.

Assay used: immunoSEQ multiplex PCR; TCRdb lists only in-frame clones, some missing. The sample presents over 30,000 clones, none singletons. Their antigens are not known. Source material: peripheral blood mononuclear cells. The receptor source for this set is a human donor with common variable immunodeficiency.

As for this clone: The read halts 3 residues ahead of the CDR3 end, with the missing end drawn from the germline J gene. This sequence joins TRBV19 and TRBJ1-1; 9 bases agree with TRBD1. The CDR3 is 14 residues long. V dropped 7 bases and J dropped 0; count of bases not matched to a gene: 3. The germline V gene has CDR1 LNHDA and CDR2 SQIVND (reference sequence). CDR3 in amino acids: CASTGQGLNTEAFF. The covered CDR3 bases are TGTGCCAGTACCGGACAGGGGTTGAACACTGAA.

This clone occurred a few times. The read ends 3 residues shy of where the CDR3 ends; the end is completed using the germline J gene. The chain has TRBV30 and TRBJ2-1; D is uncertain. The V gene's germline CDR1 is GTSNPN and CDR2 SVGIG (reference sequence). V lost 1 base and J lost 7, with 8 bases in between. This CDR3 has 12 amino acids. The CDR3 here is CAWSDKRNEQFF. Incomplete CDR3 DNA: TGTGCCTGGAGTGATAAGCGTAATGAG.

Concerning this clone: The sequenced fragment ends 3 residues before the CDR3 boundary, so the rest is inferred from the germline J gene. This rearrangement joins TRBV5-5 to TRBJ2-7; 8 positions agree with TRBD1. The CDR3 totals 13 residues. Looked up from germline, CDR1 is SGHKS and CDR2 is YYEKEE (reference sequence). The V segment lost 3 bases and the J segment 6 bases; nucleotides outside the gene matches: 5. Partial CDR3 DNA: TGTGCCAGCAGCTACGACAGGGGAACCGAG. Amino acid sequence: CASSYDRGTE. From start to end, the CDR3 is CASSYDRGTEQYF.

This clone showed up just a few times. A far larger clone is one base from this, pointing to a likely read error. The read ends 3 residues early relative to the CDR3; the germline J gene fills the gap. The V gene is TRBV7-9, the J gene TRBJ2-7; a weak D match, TRBD2 (6 bases). The CDR3 has 14 amino acids. The V end lost 0 bases, the J end lost 5 bases, and 11 bases lay between the germline ends. Germline CDR1 and CDR2: SEHNR and FQNEAQ (reference sequence). The sequenced CDR3 bases are TGTGCCAGCAGCTTAGCGGCGCGGGAACACGAG. Translation gives CASSLAAREHE. The whole CDR3 reads CASSLAAREHEQYF. The complete variable domain, with remaining parts taken from reference TRBV7-9 and TRBJ2-7, reads DTGVSQNPRHKITKRGQNVTFRCDPISEHNRLYWYRQTLGQGPEFLTYFQNEAQLEKSRLLSDRFSAERPKGSFSTLEIQRTEQGDSAMYLCASSLAAREHEQYFGPGTRLTVT.

This clone was recorded at least ten times. The read terminates 3 residues ahead of where the CDR3 ends, so the germline J gene completes it. This chain uses TRBV7-9 with TRBJ1-4; no firm D call. Trimming removed 2 bases from V and 5 bases from J, with 3 bases in between. The CDR3 runs 12 residues. Per germline, CDR1 SEHNR and CDR2 FQNEAQ (reference sequence). CDR3 bases read: TGTGCCAGCAGCTTACCAAATGAAAAA. It yields the protein CASSLPNEK. The full CDR3 sequence reads CASSLPNEKLFF.

This clone was observed a handful of times. The DNA ends 3 residues before the CDR3 does, and the rest of the CDR3 is filled in from the germline J gene. This chain connects TRBV30 to TRBJ1-2; D may be TRBD1 (5 bases). Deletions cut 8 bases from V and 4 bases from J, with 20 bases between. Germline-derived CDR1 and CDR2 are GTSNPN and SVGIG (reference sequence). This CDR3 region has 14 residues. CDR3 DNA, as far as it was read: TGTGCCAGTAGTATAGGGGAGAGAGGCTATGGC. Translated: CASSIGERGYG. The full CDR3 is CASSIGERGYGYTF. Variable domain in full (rest from reference TRBV30 and TRBJ1-2): SQTIHQWPATLVQPVGSPLSLECTVEGTSNPNLYWYRQAAGRGLQLLFYSVGIGQISSEVPQNLSASRPQDRQFILSSKKLLLSDSGFYLCASSIGERGYGYTFGSGTRLTVV.

This clone has more than one count but fewer than ten. Read coverage stops 3 residues before the CDR3 terminus; the germline J gene supplies the remainder. This chain connects TRBV7-7 to TRBJ1-5; TRBD1 is a possible D gene (5 bases). Trimming removed 4 bases at V and 2 bases at J, with 15 bases between. The germline V gene has CDR1 SSHAT and CDR2 FNYEAQ (reference sequence). The length of the CDR3 is 16 residues. CDR3 DNA (partial): TGTGCCAGCAGCTCCCAGGGAGGCGGGGGCAATCAGCCC. Translating gives CASSSQGGGGNQP. The whole CDR3 region reads CASSSQGGGGNQPQHF.

The table lists this clone with a few counts. Read coverage stops 3 residues before the CDR3 terminus; the germline J gene supplies the remainder. The chain has TRBV30 and TRBJ1-1; D ambiguous. The V end lost 1 base, the J end lost 0 bases, and 9 bases lay between the germline ends. Germline lookup yields CDR1 GTSNPN and CDR2 SVGIG (reference sequence). The CDR3 extends over 14 amino acids. This CDR3 reads CAWSGGHMNTEAFF. The sequenced part of the CDR3 DNA is TGTGCCTGGAGTGGAGGGCACATGAACACTGAA.

As for this clone: The read ends 3 residues before the CDR3 terminus; that terminus is restored from the germline J gene. The chain joins TRBV7-2 to TRBJ2-1, with TRBD2 matching over 8 bases. The CDR3 has 14 residues. Germline lookup yields CDR1 SGHTA and CDR2 FQGNSA. Unmatched junction bases numbered 5, after V lost 1 base and J lost 9 bases. The DNA read from the CDR3 is TGTGCCAGCAGCTTAGGGACTAGCCGGTCTGAG. It encodes CASSLGTSRSE. The whole CDR3 sequence reads CASSLGTSRSEQFF.

This clone has just a few counts. The read ends 3 residues before the CDR3 terminus; that terminus is restored from the germline J gene. V and J are TRBV7-9 and TRBJ1-4; 7 bases agree with TRBD1. This CDR3 region has 15 residues. V gave up 3 bases and J gave up 2 bases; unmatched junction bases: 3. Germline V gene sequence: CDR1 SEHNR, CDR2 FQNEAQ (reference sequence). This CDR3 reads CASSFAGGTNEKLFF. The part of the CDR3 DNA that was read is TGTGCCAGCAGCTTCGCAGGGGGGACTAATGAAAAA.

There are a few counts of this clone. Read coverage stops 3 residues before the CDR3 terminus; the germline J gene supplies the remainder. This sequence joins TRBV18 and TRBJ2-1, with 11 bases aligning to TRBD1. V trimming: 3 bases; J trimming: 4 bases; junction bases outside the gene matches: 5. The germline gives CDR1 KGHSH, CDR2 LQKENI. The CDR3 is 16 amino acids. Incomplete CDR3 DNA: TGTGCCAGCTCACCTCTTGGACAGGGGGCTTACAATGAG. It yields the protein CASSPLGQGAYNE. The complete CDR3 reads CASSPLGQGAYNEQFF.

Ten or more counts support this clone. The read is 3 residues too short to cover the CDR3 end, so that end is filled in from the germline J gene. The rearrangement joins TRBV5-4 to TRBJ1-2; D is uncertain. The CDR3 spans 14 residues. The germline V and J ends were trimmed by 2 bases and 6 bases, with 14 bases remaining between them. Germline V gene lookup returns CDR1 SGHNT and CDR2 YYREEE (reference sequence). The CDR3 bases that were read are TGTGCCAGCAGCTTAGGGAGTGGGCGGGATGGC. Amino acids: CASSLGSGRDG. The CDR3 in full is CASSLGSGRDGYTF.

There are many counts of this clone. The CDR3 goes on 3 residues after the read ends, and that part is filled in from the germline J gene. V usage is TRBV7-7 and J usage is TRBJ2-1; tentative D call: TRBD2 (6 bases). Looked up from germline, CDR1 is SSHAT and CDR2 is FNYEAQ (reference sequence). Deletions cut 5 bases from V and 6 bases from J, with 17 bases between. The CDR3 spans 15 residues. This CDR3 reads CASSVGGQSGNEQFF. The covered CDR3 bases are TGTGCCAGCAGCGTGGGGGGTCAGTCGGGCAATGAG.

In the case of this clone: The CDR3 extends 3 residues past the end of the read, so its final part is completed from the germline J gene. This rearrangement joins TRBV19 to TRBJ2-7, with D possibly TRBD1 on 7 matching bases. Germline CDR1 LNHDA, CDR2 SQIVND (reference sequence). The CDR3 runs 16 residues. Trimming cost V 2 bases and J 5 bases, with 19 bases left between them. The CDR3 here is CASSIIRQGGMNEQYF. CDR3 DNA (partial): TGTGCCAGTAGTATAATCCGCCAGGGGGGAATGAACGAG.

This clone was counted a few times. Sequencing ends 3 residues short of the CDR3 end; the germline J gene provides the rest. The rearrangement uses TRBV19 and TRBJ1-2; D remains unclear. The germline gives CDR1 LNHDA, CDR2 SQIVND (reference sequence). The CDR3 is made up of 12 amino acids. The CDR3 sequence is CASSITGVGYTF. Partial CDR3 DNA: TGTGCCAGTAGTATAACCGGGGTCGGC.